The 16 T cell receptor beta chains below come from one sample, sequenced in a study of follicular helper T cells after annual influenza vaccination (dated by TCRdb to 2017 to 2019). To prepare the library, the immunoSEQ multiplex PCR assay was applied. This is the immuneACCESS table as TCRdb keeps it, with only in-frame sequences that have V and J called. A part of the clones is gone; compared with another copy, unresolved V genes explain less than half, and the rest is unexplained. The sample profile shows 4,500 to 5,500 clones; about four fifths of them were found once. The ten largest clones take up approximately 2.2% of the sample. Explained via the paper, the time point label denotes: 2015-2016 season, pre-vaccination. This material consisted of CXCR5+ CD38- circulating T follicular helper cells from blood, taken on the day of influenza vaccination. This specimen's cell subset or site label, interpreted: circulating Tfh, non-naive CD4+CXCR5+PD-1+ (ICOS+CD38+ or ICOS-CD38-). These TCRs come from an adult who received the influenza vaccine.

The V call is TRBV7-2, the J call TRBJ2-3, with TRBD2 as a possible D gene (7 bases). V shed 0 bases and J shed 5 bases, with 12 bases lying between them. The germline gives CDR1 SGHTA, CDR2 FQGNSA. This CDR3 contains 15 residues. CDR3 region: CASSLAGGHIDTQYF. DNA for the CDR3: TGTGCCAGCAGCTTAGCGGGGGGGCATATAGATACGCAGTATTTT.

This clone was observed a handful of times. This CDR3 reads CASSLTRRDGDEQYF. CDR3 sequence (DNA): TGCGCCAGCAGCTTGACGAGGAGGGACGGGGACGAGCAGTACTTC. The chain is built from TRBV5-1 and TRBJ2-7, with D maybe TRBD2 (6 bases). The CDR3 spans 15 residues. V was clipped by 1 base and J by 5 bases, with 16 bases between them. CDR1 and CDR2 (germline): SGHRS, YFSETQ.

This chain links TRBV4-3 with TRBJ2-5; 10 nucleotides match TRBD2. Trimming cost V 1 base and J 11 bases; bases outside gene matches: 10. Germline assignment: CDR1 LGHNA and CDR2 YSLEER. This CDR3 is built from 15 residues. CDR3 residues: CASSQGAASGGGQYF. The CDR3, as DNA: TGCGCCAGCAGCCAAGGGGCGGCTAGCGGGGGCGGGCAGTACTTC.

V gene TRBV5-4 combines with J gene TRBJ1-2; 8 bases line up with TRBD1. Per the germline V gene, CDR1 is SGHNT and CDR2 is YYREEE (reference sequence). Trimming cost V 0 bases and J 3 bases; bases outside gene matches: 7. The CDR3 loop spans 16 amino acids. DNA for the CDR3: TGTGCCAGCAGCTTGGCAGGCAGGGGGCCTGACTATGGCTACACCTTC. Protein: CASSLAGRGPDYGYTF. The variable domain in full, completed from reference TRBV5-4 and TRBJ1-2, reads ETGVTQSPTHLIKTRGQQVTLRCSSQSGHNTVSWYQQALGQGPQFIFQYYREEENGRGNFPPRFSGLQFPNYSSELNVNALELDDSALYLCASSLAGRGPDYGYTFGSGTRLTVV.

This clone was found a few times. The V and J genes are TRBV9 and TRBJ2-1; TRBD1 is a possible D gene (5 bases). Looked up from germline, CDR1 is SGDLS and CDR2 is YYNGEE. Trimming stripped 0 bases from V and 4 bases from J, with 11 bases between. This CDR3 is built from 15 residues. CDR3 in amino acids: CASSVEGWGYNEQFF. The CDR3 DNA is TGTGCCAGCAGCGTAGAGGGGTGGGGATACAATGAGCAGTTCTTC.

CDR3: CASSLVHLNTEAFF. The CDR3 DNA is TGTGCCAGCAGCTTGGTCCATCTGAACACTGAAGCTTTCTTT. The chain employs TRBV7-8 and TRBJ1-1, with D unresolved. Trimming left V 3 bases short and J 0 bases short, with 8 bases between. This CDR3 spans 14 amino acids. Germline V gene data show CDR1 as SGHVS and CDR2 as FQNEAQ.

The rearrangement links TRBV12-5 to TRBJ1-3; D is possibly TRBD1 (6 bases). The CDR3 is 14 amino acids. Trimming stripped 5 bases from V and 0 bases from J, with 8 bases between. Germline V gene data show CDR1 as LGHNT and CDR2 as FRNRAP. CDR3 coding DNA: TGTGCTAGTGGTCAACAGGGCTCTGGAAACACCATATATTTT. Protein sequence: CASGQQGSGNTIYF.

The V call is TRBV29-1, the J call TRBJ2-3, with D unresolved. The CDR3 is 13 residues long. Germline CDR1 is SQVTM and CDR2 is ANQGSEA. The V and J ends lost 5 bases and 1 base respectively, with 10 bases between them. The CDR3 spells CSVKPGGTDTQYF. The CDR3 region has the DNA TGCAGCGTTAAACCTGGGGGCACAGATACGCAGTATTTT.

This clone has a single count. This chain uses TRBV10-3 with TRBJ2-3; 8 nucleotides agree with TRBD1. The length of the CDR3 is 14 residues. Germline CDR1 and CDR2: ENHRY and SYGVKD. V dropped 5 bases and J dropped 4; count of bases not matched to a gene: 5. The CDR3 bases are TGTGCCATCAGTTCAGGGGGCTTCGCAGATACGCAGTATTTT. Translated, it gives CAISSGGFADTQYF.

V usage is TRBV7-3 and J usage is TRBJ2-1; D assignment may be TRBD1 or TRBD2 (6 bases each). This CDR3 spans 13 amino acids. The V end lost 4 bases, the J end lost 8 bases, and 12 bases lay between the germline ends. The germline CDR1 and CDR2 sequences are SGHTA and FQGTGA. CDR3 sequence reads: CASSSYGGYEQFF. CDR3 coding DNA: TGTGCCAGCAGCTCCTACGGGGGCTATGAGCAGTTCTTC. The full variable domain, its missing parts supplied by reference TRBV7-3 and TRBJ2-1, is GAGVSQTPSNKVTEKGKYVELRCDPISGHTALYWYRQSLGQGPEFLIYFQGTGAADDSGLPNDRFFAVRPEGSVSTLKIQRTERGDSAVYLCASSSYGGYEQFFGPGTRLTVL.

This clone was found a few times. V is TRBV7-6 and J is TRBJ1-5; a weak D match, TRBD1 (6 bases). This CDR3 contains 14 residues. The V end was cut by 3 bases, the J end by 9 bases, with 15 bases between. Germline values: CDR1 SGHVS, CDR2 FNYEAQ. CDR3 residues: CASSFSGALGPQHF. The CDR3 coding sequence is TGTGCCAGCAGCTTTTCAGGGGCGCTCGGGCCCCAGCATTTT. Based on the CDR3 plus reference TRBV7-6 and TRBJ1-5, the full variable domain is GAGVSQSPRYKVTKRGQDVALRCDPISGHVSLYWYRQALGQGPEFLTYFNYEAQQDKSGLPNDRFSAERPEGSISTLTIQRTEQRDSAMYRCASSFSGALGPQHFGDGTRLSIL.

This clone was seen once. This chain connects TRBV15 to TRBJ2-5, with D unclear. CDR3 length: 14 residues. CDR1 and CDR2 (germline): LNHNV, YYDKDF (reference sequence). The V gene lost 4 bases and the J gene lost 0 bases, with 9 bases spanning the gap. CDR3 loop: CATSNSDNQETQYF. Here the CDR3 DNA reads TGTGCCACCAGCAATAGTGACAACCAAGAGACCCAGTACTTC.

A few counts support this clone. The chain couples TRBV11-3 to TRBJ2-1, with D hard to call. Per germline, CDR1 SGHNT and CDR2 YENEEA. The V gene lost 0 bases and the J gene lost 5 bases, with 2 bases spanning the gap. The CDR3 covers 12 residues. In nucleotides, the CDR3 is TGTGCCAGCAGCTTAGATAACAATGAGCAGTTCTTC. Its protein product is CASSLDNNEQFF.

This sequence joins TRBV7-2 and TRBJ1-3; a weak D match, TRBD1 (5 bases). This CDR3 is 15 amino acids long. Germline values: CDR1 SGHTA, CDR2 FQGNSA. Trimming pared 1 base from V and 1 base from J, leaving 8 bases between. CDR3 DNA sequence: TGTGCCAGCAGCTTAGGTTACAGGTCTGGAAACACCATATATTTT. Translation gives CASSLGYRSGNTIYF. Looking up the rest from reference TRBV7-2 and TRBJ1-3 gives the full variable domain: GAGVSQSPSNKVTEKGKDVELRCDPISGHTALYWYRQSLGQGLEFLIYFQGNSAPDKSGLPSDRFSAERTGGSVSTLTIQRTQQEDSAVYLCASSLGYRSGNTIYFGEGSWLTVV.

This chain joins TRBV6-1 and TRBJ2-3; TRBD2 matches 11 bases. V lost 9 bases to trimming and J lost 4 bases; unmatched junction nucleotides: 9. This CDR3 contains 15 residues. Germline CDR1 is MNHNS and CDR2 is SASEGT. The CDR3 DNA reads TGTGCCAGTCGCGCGTTTAGCGGGGGGGCAGATACGCAGTATTTT. The encoded protein is CASRAFSGGADTQYF.

This clone was seen only a few times. The chain links TRBV5-1 to TRBJ1-2; D remains unclear. Germline V gene lookup returns CDR1 SGHRS and CDR2 YFSETQ. There are 13 residues in the CDR3. Trimming pared 0 bases from V and 5 bases from J, leaving 8 bases between. In DNA, the CDR3 is TGCGCCAGCAGCTTGGAGAGCGCTTATGGCTACACCTTC. Its protein is CASSLESAYGYTF.